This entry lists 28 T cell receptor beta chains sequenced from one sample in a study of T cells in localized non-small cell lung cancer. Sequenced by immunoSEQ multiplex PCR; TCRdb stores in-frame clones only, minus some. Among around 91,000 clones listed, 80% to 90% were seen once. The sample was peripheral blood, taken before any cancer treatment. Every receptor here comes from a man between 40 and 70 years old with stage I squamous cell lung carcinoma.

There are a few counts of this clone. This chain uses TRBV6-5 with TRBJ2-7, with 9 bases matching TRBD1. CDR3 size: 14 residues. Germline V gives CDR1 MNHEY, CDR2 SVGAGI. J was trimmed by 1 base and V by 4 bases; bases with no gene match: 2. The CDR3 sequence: CASSLDRGSYEQYF. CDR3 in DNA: TGTGCCAGCAGTTTGGACAGGGGTTCCTACGAGCAGTACTTC.

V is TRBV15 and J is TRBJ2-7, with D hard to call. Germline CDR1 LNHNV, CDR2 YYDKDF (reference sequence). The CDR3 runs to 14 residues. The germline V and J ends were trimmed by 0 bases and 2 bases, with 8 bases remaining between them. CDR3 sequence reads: CATSRERGTYEQYF. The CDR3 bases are TGTGCCACCAGCAGAGAACGAGGAACCTACGAGCAGTACTTC.

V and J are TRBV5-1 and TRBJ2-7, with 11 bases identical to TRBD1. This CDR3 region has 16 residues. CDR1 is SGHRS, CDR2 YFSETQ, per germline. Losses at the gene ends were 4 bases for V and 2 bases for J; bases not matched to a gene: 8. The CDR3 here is CASSQKGTGGTYEQYF. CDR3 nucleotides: TGCGCCAGCAGCCAGAAGGGGACAGGGGGGACCTACGAGCAGTACTTC.

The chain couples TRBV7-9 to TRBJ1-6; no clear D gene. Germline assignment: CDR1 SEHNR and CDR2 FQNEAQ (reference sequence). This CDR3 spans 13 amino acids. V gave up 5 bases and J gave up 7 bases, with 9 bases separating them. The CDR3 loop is CASSPDPNSPLHF. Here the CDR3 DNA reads TGTGCCAGCAGCCCCGACCCCAATTCACCCCTCCACTTT. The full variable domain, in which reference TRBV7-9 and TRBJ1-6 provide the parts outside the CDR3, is DTGVSQNPRHKITKRGQNVTFRCDPISEHNRLYWYRQTLGQGPEFLTYFQNEAQLEKSRLLSDRFSAERPKGSFSTLEIQRTEQGDSAMYLCASSPDPNSPLHFGNGTRLTVT.

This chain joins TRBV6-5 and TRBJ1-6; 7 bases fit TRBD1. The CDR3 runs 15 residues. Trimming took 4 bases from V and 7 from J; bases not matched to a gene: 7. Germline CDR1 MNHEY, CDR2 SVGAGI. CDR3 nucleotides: TGTGCCAGCAGTTCCACAGGGGATAGGAATTCACCCCTCCACTTT. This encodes CASSSTGDRNSPLHF.

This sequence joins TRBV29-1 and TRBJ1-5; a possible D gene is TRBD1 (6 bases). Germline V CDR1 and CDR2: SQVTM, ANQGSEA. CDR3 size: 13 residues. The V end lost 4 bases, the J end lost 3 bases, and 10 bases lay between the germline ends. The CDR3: CSVAGGLNQPQHF. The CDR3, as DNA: TGCAGCGTTGCTGGGGGCCTCAATCAGCCCCAGCATTTT. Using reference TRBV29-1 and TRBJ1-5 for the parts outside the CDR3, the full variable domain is SAVISQKPSRDICQRGTSLTIQCQVDSQVTMMFWYRQQPGQSLTLIATANQGSEATYESGFVIDKFPISRPNLTFSTLTVSNMSPEDSSIYLCSVAGGLNQPQHFGDGTRLSIL.

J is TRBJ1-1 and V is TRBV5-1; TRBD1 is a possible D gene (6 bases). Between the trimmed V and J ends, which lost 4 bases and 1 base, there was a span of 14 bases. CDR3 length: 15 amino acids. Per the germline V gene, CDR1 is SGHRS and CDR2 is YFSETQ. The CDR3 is CASSLQGSSNTEAFF. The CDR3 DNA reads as TGCGCCAGCAGCCTACAGGGTTCCTCGAACACTGAAGCTTTCTTT. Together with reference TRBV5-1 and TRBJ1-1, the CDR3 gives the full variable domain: KAGVTQTPRYLIKTRGQQVTLSCSPISGHRSVSWYQQTPGQGLQFLFEYFSETQRNKGNFPGRFSGRQFSNSRSEMNVSTLELGDSALYLCASSLQGSSNTEAFFGQGTRLTVV.

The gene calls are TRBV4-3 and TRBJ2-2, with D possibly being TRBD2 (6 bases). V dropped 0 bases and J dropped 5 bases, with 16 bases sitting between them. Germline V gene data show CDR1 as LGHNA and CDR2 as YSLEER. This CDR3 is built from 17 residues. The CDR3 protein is CASSQEGALGRTGELFF. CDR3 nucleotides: TGCGCCAGCAGCCAAGAAGGGGCTTTAGGGAGGACCGGGGAGCTGTTTTTT.

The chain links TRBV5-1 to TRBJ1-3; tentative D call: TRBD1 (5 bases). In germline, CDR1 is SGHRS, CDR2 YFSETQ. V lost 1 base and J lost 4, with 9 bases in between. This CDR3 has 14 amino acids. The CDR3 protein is CASSLTGYGNTIYF. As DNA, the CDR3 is TGCGCCAGCAGCTTGACAGGTTACGGAAACACCATATATTTT.

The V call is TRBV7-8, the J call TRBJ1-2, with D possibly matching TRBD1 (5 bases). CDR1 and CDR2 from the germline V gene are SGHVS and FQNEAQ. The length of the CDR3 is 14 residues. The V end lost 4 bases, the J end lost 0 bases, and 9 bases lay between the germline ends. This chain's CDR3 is CASSSTDSNYGYTF. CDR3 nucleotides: TGTGCCAGCAGCTCGACAGACTCTAACTATGGCTACACCTTC.

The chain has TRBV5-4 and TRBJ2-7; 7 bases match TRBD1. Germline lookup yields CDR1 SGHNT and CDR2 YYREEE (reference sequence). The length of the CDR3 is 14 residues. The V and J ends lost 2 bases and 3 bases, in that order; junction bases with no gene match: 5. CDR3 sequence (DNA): TGTGCCAGCAGCTTAAGGGGGCAAAACTACGAGCAGTACTTC. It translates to CASSLRGQNYEQYF.

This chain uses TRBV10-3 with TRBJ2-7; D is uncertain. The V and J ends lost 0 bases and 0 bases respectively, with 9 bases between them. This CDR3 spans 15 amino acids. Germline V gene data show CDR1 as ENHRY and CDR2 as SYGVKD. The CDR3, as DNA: TGTGCCATCAGTGAGTCGAAACGGCTCTCCTACGAGCAGTACTTC. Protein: CAISESKRLSYEQYF.

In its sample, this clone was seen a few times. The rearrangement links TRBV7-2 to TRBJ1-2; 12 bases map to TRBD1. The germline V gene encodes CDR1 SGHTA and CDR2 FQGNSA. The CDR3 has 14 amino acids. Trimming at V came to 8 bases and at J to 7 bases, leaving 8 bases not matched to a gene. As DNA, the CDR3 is TGTGCCAGCGTGGGGGACAGGGGGCTGCGTGGCTACACCTTC. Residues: CASVGDRGLRGYTF.

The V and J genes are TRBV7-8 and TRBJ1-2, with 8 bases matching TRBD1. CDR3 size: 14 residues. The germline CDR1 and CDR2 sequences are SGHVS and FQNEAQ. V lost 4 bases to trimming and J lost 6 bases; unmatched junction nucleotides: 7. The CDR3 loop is CASSSGTGPHGYTF. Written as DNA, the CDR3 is TGTGCCAGCAGCTCCGGGACAGGTCCGCATGGCTACACCTTC. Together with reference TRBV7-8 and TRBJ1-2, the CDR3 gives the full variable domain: GAGVSQSPRYKVAKRGQDVALRCDPISGHVSLFWYQQALGQGPEFLTYFQNEAQLDKSGLPSDRFFAERPEGSVSTLKIQRTQQEDSAVYLCASSSGTGPHGYTFGSGTRLTVV.

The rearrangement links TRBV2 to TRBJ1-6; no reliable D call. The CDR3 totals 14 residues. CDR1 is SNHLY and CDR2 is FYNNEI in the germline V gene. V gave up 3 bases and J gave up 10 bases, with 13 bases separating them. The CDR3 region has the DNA TGTGCCAGCAGTGAGCAGGAGCTGGGGTCACCCCTCCACTTT. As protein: CASSEQELGSPLHF. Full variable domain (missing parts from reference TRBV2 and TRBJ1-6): EPEVTQTPSHQVTQMGQEVILRCVPISNHLYFYWYRQILGQKVEFLVSFYNNEISEKSEIFDDQFSVERPDGSNFTLKIRSTKLEDSAMYFCASSEQELGSPLHFGNGTRLTVT.

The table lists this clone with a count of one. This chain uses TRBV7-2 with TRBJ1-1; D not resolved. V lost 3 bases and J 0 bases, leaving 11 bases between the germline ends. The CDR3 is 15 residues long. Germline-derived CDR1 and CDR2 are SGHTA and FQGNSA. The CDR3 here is CASSFLGRLNTEAFF. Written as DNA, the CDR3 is TGTGCCAGCAGCTTTCTCGGTCGGTTGAACACTGAAGCTTTCTTT.

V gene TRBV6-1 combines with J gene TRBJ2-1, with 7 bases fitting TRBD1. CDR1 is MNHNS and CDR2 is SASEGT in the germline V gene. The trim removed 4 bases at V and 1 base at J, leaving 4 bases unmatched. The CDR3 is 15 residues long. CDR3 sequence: CASSGGQPSYNEQFF. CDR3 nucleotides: TGTGCCAGCAGTGGGGGACAGCCATCCTACAATGAGCAGTTCTTC.

The CDR3 spells CASDPDRPNYNEQFF. The CDR3 region has the DNA TGTGCCAGCGACCCCGACAGGCCCAATTACAATGAGCAGTTCTTC. V gene TRBV21-1 combines with J gene TRBJ2-1; TRBD1, the table's D call, lacks a check against the DNA. TRBV21-1 corresponds to a pseudogene. The CDR3 is made up of 15 amino acids.

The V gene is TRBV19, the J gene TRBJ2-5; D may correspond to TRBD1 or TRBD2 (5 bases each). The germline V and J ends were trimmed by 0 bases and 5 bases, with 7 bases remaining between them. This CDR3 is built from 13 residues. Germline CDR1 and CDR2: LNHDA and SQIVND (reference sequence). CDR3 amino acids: CASSIERGETQYF. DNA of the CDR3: TGTGCCAGTAGTATAGAGAGGGGTGAGACCCAGTACTTC. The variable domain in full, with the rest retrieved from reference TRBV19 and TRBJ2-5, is DGGITQSPKYLFRKEGQNVTLSCEQNLNHDAMYWYRQDPGQGLRLIYYSQIVNDFQKGDIAEGYSVSREKKESFPLTVTSAQKNPTAFYLCASSIERGETQYFGPGTRLLVL.

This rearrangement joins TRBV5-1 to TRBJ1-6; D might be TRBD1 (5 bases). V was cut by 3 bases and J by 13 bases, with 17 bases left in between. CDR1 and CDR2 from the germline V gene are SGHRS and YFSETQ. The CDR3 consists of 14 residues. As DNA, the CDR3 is TGCGCCAGCAGCTCTTCCGGGGCCACATCTCCCCTCCACTTT. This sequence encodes CASSSSGATSPLHF.

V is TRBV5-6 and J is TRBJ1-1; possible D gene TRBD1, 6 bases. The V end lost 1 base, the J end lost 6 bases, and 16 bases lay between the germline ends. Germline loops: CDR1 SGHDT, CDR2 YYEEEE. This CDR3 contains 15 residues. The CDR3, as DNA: TGTGCCAGCAGCTTGCTAACAGGGAGGGTCGCTGAAGCTTTCTTT. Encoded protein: CASSLLTGRVAEAFF.

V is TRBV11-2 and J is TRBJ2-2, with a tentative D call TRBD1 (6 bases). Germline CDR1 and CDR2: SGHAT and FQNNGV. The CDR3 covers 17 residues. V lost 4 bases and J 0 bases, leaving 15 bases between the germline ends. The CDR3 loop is CASSSPARTANTGELFF. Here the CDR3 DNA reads TGTGCCAGCAGCTCTCCAGCTAGGACAGCGAACACCGGGGAGCTGTTTTTT.

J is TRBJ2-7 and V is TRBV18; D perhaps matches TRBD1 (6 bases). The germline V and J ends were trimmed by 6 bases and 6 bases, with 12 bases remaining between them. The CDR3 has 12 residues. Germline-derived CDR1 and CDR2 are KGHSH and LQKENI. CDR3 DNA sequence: TGTGCCAGCTCGCTACAGGGATCCGAGCAGTACTTC. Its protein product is CASSLQGSEQYF.

The CDR3, as DNA: TGTGCCAGCAGCCTGGACAGGGCATCCACCGGGGAGCTGTTTTTT. Translated, it gives CASSLDRASTGELFF. The chain joins TRBV5-4 to TRBJ2-2; TRBD1 aligns across 8 bases. V gave up 4 bases and J gave up 4 bases; unmatched junction bases: 6. CDR3 length: 15 residues. The germline CDR1 and CDR2 sequences are SGHNT and YYREEE (reference sequence). Complete variable domain (other parts from reference TRBV5-4 and TRBJ2-2): ETGVTQSPTHLIKTRGQQVTLRCSSQSGHNTVSWYQQALGQGPQFIFQYYREEENGRGNFPPRFSGLQFPNYSSELNVNALELDDSALYLCASSLDRASTGELFFGEGSRLTVL.

The CDR3 DNA reads as TGTGCCAGCTCACCCCTGGGGGGGTACTCTGGAAACACCATATATTTT. The encoded protein is CASSPLGGYSGNTIYF. The V and J genes are TRBV18 and TRBJ1-3, with a weak D call TRBD1 (5 bases). This CDR3 comprises 16 residues. Trimming took off 3 bases at V and 0 bases at J, with 12 bases between the two ends. Germline V gene data show CDR1 as KGHSH and CDR2 as LQKENI.

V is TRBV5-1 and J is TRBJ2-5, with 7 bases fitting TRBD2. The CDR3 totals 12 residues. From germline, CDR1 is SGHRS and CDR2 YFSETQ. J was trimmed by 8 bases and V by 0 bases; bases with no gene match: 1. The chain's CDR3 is CASSLERGTQYF. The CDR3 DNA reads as TGCGCCAGCAGCTTGGAGCGGGGCACCCAGTACTTC.

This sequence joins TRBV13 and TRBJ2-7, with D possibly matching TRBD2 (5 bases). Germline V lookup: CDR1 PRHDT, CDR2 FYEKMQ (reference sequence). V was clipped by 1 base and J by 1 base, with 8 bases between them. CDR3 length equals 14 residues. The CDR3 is CASSLVGDSYEQYF. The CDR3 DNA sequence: TGTGCCAGCAGCTTAGTCGGGGATTCCTACGAGCAGTACTTC.

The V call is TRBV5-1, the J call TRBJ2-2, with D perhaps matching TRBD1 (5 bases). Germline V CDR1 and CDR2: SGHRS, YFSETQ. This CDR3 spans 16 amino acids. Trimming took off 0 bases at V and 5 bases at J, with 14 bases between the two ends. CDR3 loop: CASSLGWTSLTGELFF. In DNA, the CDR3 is TGCGCCAGCAGCTTGGGGTGGACATCCTTAACCGGGGAGCTGTTTTTT.